Here is one T cell receptor (beta chain) with its context. This record belongs to a study of blood T cell repertoires in COVID-19. Profiling relied on immunoSEQ multiplex PCR, and the TCRdb table lists in-frame clones only, not all of them. This sample yields some 260,000 clones, of which about 70% are seen a single time; about 3.5% belongs to the top ten. The germline V and J ends were trimmed by 0 bases and 1 base, with 13 bases remaining between them. Germline loops: CDR1 SGHRS, CDR2 YFSETQ. The CDR3 has 16 amino acids. Sequences were obtained from peripheral blood. The source of this sequence is a woman at least 80 years old with acute or convalescent COVID-19. The J gene is TRBJ2-5, the V gene TRBV5-1; a weak D match, TRBD2 (6 bases). The CDR3 coding sequence is TGCGCCAGCAGCTTGGCCCCCGGGGGACTCCAAGAGACCCAGTACTTC. Translated: CASSLAPGGLQETQYF.